The source of this T cell receptor (beta chain) is a study of shared clonotypes between healthy human individuals. Each donor was a Caucasian adult residing in Nashville, Tennessee. This clone occurred once. The assay used deep level. Produced via immunoSEQ multiplex PCR; TCRdb's table is partial and in-frame only. Here the sample spans 950,000 to 1,100,000 clones, around 76% being singletons. The receptor comes from a man between 18 and 35 years old in good health. Sequenced: memory CD4+ T cells sorted from blood. The subset was: CD45RA-negative fraction.

The DNA for the CDR3 is TGCGCCAGCAGCCAAGATCTTGGGACTAGCGGGACAGAGACCCAGTACTTC. Translated, it gives CASSQDLGTSGTETQYF. The chain is built from TRBV4-3 and TRBJ2-5; 13 bases fit TRBD2. CDR1 is LGHNA and CDR2 is YSLEER in the germline V gene. The CDR3 extends over 17 amino acids. J gave up 4 bases and V 0 bases, and 5 bases lay outside the gene matches.